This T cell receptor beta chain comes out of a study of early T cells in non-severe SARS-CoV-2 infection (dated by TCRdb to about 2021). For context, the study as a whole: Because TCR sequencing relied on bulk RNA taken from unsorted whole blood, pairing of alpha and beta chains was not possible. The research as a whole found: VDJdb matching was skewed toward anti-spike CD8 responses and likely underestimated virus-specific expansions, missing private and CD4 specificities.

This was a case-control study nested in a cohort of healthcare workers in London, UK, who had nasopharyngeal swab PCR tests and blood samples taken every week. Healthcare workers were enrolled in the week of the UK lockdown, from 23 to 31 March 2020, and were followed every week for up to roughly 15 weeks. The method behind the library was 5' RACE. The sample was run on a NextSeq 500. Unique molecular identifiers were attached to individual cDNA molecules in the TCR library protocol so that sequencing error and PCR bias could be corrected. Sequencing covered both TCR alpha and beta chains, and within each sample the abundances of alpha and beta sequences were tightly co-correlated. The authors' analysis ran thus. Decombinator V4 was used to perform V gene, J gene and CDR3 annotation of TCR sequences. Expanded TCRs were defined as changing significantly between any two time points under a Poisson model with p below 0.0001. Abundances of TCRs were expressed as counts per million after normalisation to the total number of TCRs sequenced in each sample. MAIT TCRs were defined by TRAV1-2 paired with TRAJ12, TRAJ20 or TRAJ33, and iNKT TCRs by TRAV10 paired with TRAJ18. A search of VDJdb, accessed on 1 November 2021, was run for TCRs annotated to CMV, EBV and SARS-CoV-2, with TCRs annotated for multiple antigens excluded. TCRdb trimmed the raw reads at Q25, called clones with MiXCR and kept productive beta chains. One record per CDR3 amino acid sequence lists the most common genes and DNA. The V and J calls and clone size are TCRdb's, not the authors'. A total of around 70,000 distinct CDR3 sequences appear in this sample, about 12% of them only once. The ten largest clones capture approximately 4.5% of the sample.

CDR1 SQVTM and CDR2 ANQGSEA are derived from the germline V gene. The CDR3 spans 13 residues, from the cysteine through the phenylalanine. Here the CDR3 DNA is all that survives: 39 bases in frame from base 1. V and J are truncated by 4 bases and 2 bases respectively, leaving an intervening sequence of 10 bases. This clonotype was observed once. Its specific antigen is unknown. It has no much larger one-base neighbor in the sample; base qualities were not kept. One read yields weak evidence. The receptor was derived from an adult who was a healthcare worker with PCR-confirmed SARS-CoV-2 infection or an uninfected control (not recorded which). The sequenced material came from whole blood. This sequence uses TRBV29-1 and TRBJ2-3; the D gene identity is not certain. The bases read TGCAGCGTTGGTGGCAGATCCACAGATACGCAGTATTTT. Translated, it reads CSVGGRSTDTQYF.